A few counts support the clone carrying this T cell receptor (beta chain). Its specificity is unknown. Germline V lookup: CDR1 SGHTA, CDR2 FQGNSA. The V end was cut by 4 bases, the J end by 6 bases, with 7 bases between. The CDR3 has 11 amino acids. In the PCR, 60 Vbeta and 13 Jbeta primers were used. The data were produced by immunoSEQ multiplex PCR, yet TCRdb's version contains in-frame clones alone and is incomplete. The sample holds under 150,000 clones; 70% to 85% are singletons and the top ten take around 1.7%. The data originate from a study of cytomegalovirus exposure and HLA in healthy donors. Study-wide points: TCR beta chains associated with HLA were, in a later analysis, more clonally expanded than equally common others. Despite most TCR sequences being rare, some public TCRs occurred in many donors.

This chain links TRBV7-2 with TRBJ2-7; possibly TRBD2 for D (5 bases). Sequencing was performed on PBMCs. This receptor was obtained from a boy aged 5-17 years in good health and CMV-seronegative. The CDR3 sequence: CASSSRGEQYF. CDR3 nucleotides: TGTGCCAGCAGCTCCCGGGGCGAGCAGTACTTC.